The 25 T cell receptor beta chains given below trace back to one sample, sequenced in a study of PD-L1 blockade in urothelial cancer. Method: immunoSEQ multiplex PCR; TCRdb's copy keeps in-frame clones and lacks some. The data show about 39,000 clones, 90% to 95% seen once. Time point: pretreatment peripheral blood. The material sequenced was PBMCs, taken around atezolizumab (anti-PD-L1) treatment. These receptors were obtained from a woman in her sixties with urothelial cancer.

This chain connects TRBV28 to TRBJ1-1, with TRBD1 as a possible D gene (6 bases). This CDR3 region has 15 residues. The germline CDR1 and CDR2 sequences are MDHEN and SYDVKM. CDR3 in DNA: TGTGGCTGGGGACAACTAATAGGAAAGAACACTGAAGCTTTCTTT. Its protein is CGWGQLIGKNTEAFF.

The chain employs TRBV2 and TRBJ1-6; D is undetermined. The CDR3 totals 16 residues. V gave up 0 bases and J gave up 4 bases, with 10 bases separating them. From germline, CDR1 is SNHLY and CDR2 FYNNEI. Written as DNA, the CDR3 is TGTGCCAGCAGTGAAGCGCGGCCAGCGTATAATTCACCCCTCCACTTT. Translation: CASSEARPAYNSPLHF.

The chain links TRBV5-5 to TRBJ2-2; 7 nucleotides align to TRBD2. The CDR3 is 13 amino acids. CDR1 is SGHKS, CDR2 YYEKEE, per germline (reference sequence). V dropped 4 bases and J dropped 4; count of bases not matched to a gene: 1. The CDR3 spells CASSRGSTGELFF. As DNA, the CDR3 is TGTGCCAGCAGCCGCGGGAGCACCGGGGAGCTGTTTTTT. Full variable domain (outside the CDR3, taken from reference TRBV5-5 and TRBJ2-2): DAGVTQSPTHLIKTRGQQVTLRCSPISGHKSVSWYQQVLGQGPQFIFQYYEKEERGRGNFPDRFSARQFPNYSSELNVNALLLGDSALYLCASSRGSTGELFFGEGSRLTVL.

This chain links TRBV6-6 with TRBJ2-7; D gene uncertain. Trimming removed 5 bases from V and 3 bases from J, with 11 bases in between. The germline gives CDR1 MNHNY, CDR2 SVGAGI (reference sequence). This CDR3 region has 13 residues. CDR3 loop: CASSRPTNYEQYF. The DNA for the CDR3 is TGTGCCAGCAGTCGTCCGACAAACTACGAGCAGTACTTC.

The chain combines TRBV4-1 with TRBJ1-4, with D perhaps TRBD1 (6 bases). Germline V CDR1 and CDR2: MGHRA, YSYEKL. This CDR3 region has 19 residues. Trimming removed 0 bases from V and 0 bases from J, with 17 bases in between. The CDR3 DNA sequence: TGCGCCAGCAGCCAAGACCATACAGGGACCGTCGCAACTAATGAAAAACTGTTTTTT. As protein: CASSQDHTGTVATNEKLFF.

This chain joins TRBV5-4 and TRBJ1-5; maybe TRBD1 (6 bases). This CDR3 is 15 amino acids long. V was clipped by 4 bases and J by 0 bases, with 11 bases between them. CDR1 is SGHNT, CDR2 YYREEE, per germline (reference sequence). The CDR3 DNA follows: TGTGCCAGCAGCCTAGGGGGACGTAGCAATCAGCCCCAGCATTTT. It specifies CASSLGGRSNQPQHF.

The chain has TRBV5-4 and TRBJ1-4; D call uncertain. This CDR3 is 15 amino acids long. Trimming pared 0 bases from V and 4 bases from J, leaving 10 bases between. Germline values: CDR1 SGHNT, CDR2 YYREEE (reference sequence). CDR3 DNA sequence: TGTGCCAGCAGCTTGGGGACTTCTAATAATGAAAAACTGTTTTTT. Its protein is CASSLGTSNNEKLFF.

The chain has TRBV27 and TRBJ2-1; perhaps TRBD2 as D (6 bases). This CDR3 spans 15 amino acids. The germline V gene has CDR1 MNHEY and CDR2 SMNVEV (reference sequence). V dropped 5 bases and J dropped 10 bases, with 21 bases sitting between them. The CDR3 bases are TGTGCCAGCAGTGTCGTCGCGGGGCGGGCCATAGAGCAGTTCTTC. It translates to CASSVVAGRAIEQFF.

J is TRBJ1-1 and V is TRBV28; a possible D gene is TRBD1 (5 bases). CDR1 MDHEN and CDR2 SYDVKM come from the germline V gene. This CDR3 has 15 residues. The ends were cut back, 6 bases at V and 3 bases at J, with 17 bases in the middle. The chain's CDR3 is CASSPGKGRYTEAFF. The CDR3 DNA sequence: TGTGCCAGCAGCCCTGGGAAGGGGCGATACACTGAAGCTTTCTTT.

This rearrangement joins TRBV2 to TRBJ2-3; D is possibly TRBD1 (5 bases). Germline values: CDR1 SNHLY, CDR2 FYNNEI. Trimming removed 4 bases at V and 6 bases at J, with 11 bases between. The CDR3 totals 13 residues. CDR3 DNA sequence: TGTGCCAGCAGTGGGCAGGGTGGTGATACGCAGTATTTT. The encoded protein is CASSGQGGDTQYF.

The chain combines TRBV5-1 with TRBJ1-2, with TRBD1 identical over 8 bases. Trimming at V came to 3 bases and at J to 2 bases, leaving 3 bases not matched to a gene. Germline CDR1 and CDR2: SGHRS and YFSETQ. The CDR3 spans 14 residues. For the CDR3, the DNA is TGCGCCAGCAGCTCGGGACAGGTCAACTATGGCTACACCTTC. Protein sequence: CASSSGQVNYGYTF.

The rearrangement joins TRBV10-3 to TRBJ1-2; 10 nucleotides agree with TRBD1. Germline-derived CDR1 and CDR2 are ENHRY and SYGVKD. Losses at the gene ends were 4 bases for V and 2 bases for J; bases not matched to a gene: 1. This CDR3 is built from 14 residues. The CDR3 protein is CAISGTGGNYGYTF. DNA for the CDR3: TGTGCCATCAGTGGGACAGGGGGAAACTATGGCTACACCTTC.

The rearrangement joins TRBV10-3 to TRBJ2-3, with TRBD2 identical over 9 bases. Germline CDR1 and CDR2: ENHRY and SYGVKD. The CDR3 totals 14 residues. V lost 8 bases, J lost 4 bases, and 7 bases stayed unmatched. CDR3 in amino acids: CAISGGRAPDTQYF. As DNA, the CDR3 is TGTGCCATCTCTGGCGGGAGGGCCCCAGATACGCAGTATTTT.

This chain joins TRBV6-5 and TRBJ2-7; 10 bases map to TRBD1. The ends lost 6 bases at V and 2 bases at J; junction bases unmatched: 4. The CDR3 consists of 14 residues. Germline V gives CDR1 MNHEY, CDR2 SVGAGI. Here the CDR3 reads CASRSDRGPYEQYF. The CDR3 DNA is TGTGCCAGCAGATCCGACAGGGGGCCCTACGAGCAGTACTTC.

This chain's CDR3 is CASSERAGSGGPGWTQYF. The CDR3 coding sequence is TGTGCCAGCAGTGAAAGGGCAGGTTCAGGGGGCCCGGGGTGGACCCAGTACTTC. The chain uses TRBV6-1 and TRBJ2-5; 8 bases line up with TRBD1. The CDR3 spans 18 residues. J lost 7 bases, V lost 2 bases, and 18 bases had no gene match. Germline V CDR1 and CDR2: MNHNS, SASEGT.

The chain combines TRBV5-1 with TRBJ2-1; 7 positions agree with TRBD2. The V gene end was trimmed by 4 bases and the J gene end by 6 bases; junction bases not matched to a gene: 1. Germline V CDR1 and CDR2: SGHRS, YFSETQ. The CDR3 extends over 12 amino acids. The CDR3 region has the DNA TGCGCCAGCAGCAGGACTAGCAATGAGCAGTTCTTC. Translation: CASSRTSNEQFF.

The rearrangement uses TRBV6-1 and TRBJ1-5; the D gene is possibly TRBD1 (6 bases). V dropped 7 bases and J dropped 5 bases, with 12 bases sitting between them. Germline CDR1 MNHNS, CDR2 SASEGT. The CDR3 length is 13 residues. CDR3 in amino acids: CASKEDRDQPQHF. As DNA, the CDR3 is TGTGCCAGCAAGGAGGACAGAGATCAGCCCCAGCATTTT.

This clone has just a few counts. V gene TRBV6-1 combines with J gene TRBJ1-2; 7 bases are a match to TRBD1. CDR3 length equals 15 residues. Germline CDR1 is MNHNS and CDR2 is SASEGT. V lost 2 bases to trimming and J lost 6 bases; unmatched junction nucleotides: 9. The CDR3 sequence: CASSEQRGLRDGYTF. CDR3 nucleotide sequence: TGTGCCAGCAGTGAACAAAGGGGGCTCCGAGATGGCTACACCTTC.

The rearrangement joins TRBV29-1 to TRBJ2-7, with D tentatively TRBD1 (6 bases). The CDR3 covers 13 residues. CDR1 SQVTM and CDR2 ANQGSEA come from the germline V gene. V shed 0 bases and J shed 6 bases, with 12 bases lying between them. The CDR3 protein is CSVEDRGLGEQYF. CDR3 DNA sequence: TGCAGCGTTGAAGACAGGGGTCTAGGCGAGCAGTACTTC.

The rearrangement joins TRBV4-2 to TRBJ1-1, with unresolved D. The CDR3 has 13 amino acids. V was clipped by 0 bases and J by 11 bases, with 13 bases between them. Germline V gene sequence: CDR1 LGHNA, CDR2 YNFKEQ. The CDR3 DNA reads TGTGCCAGCAGCCAAGATACTGAGGTTGGTGCTTTCTTT. Translated, it gives CASSQDTEVGAFF.

For the CDR3, the DNA is TGTGCCAGCAGCGTGCGGCGACTAGCGGAGACTAGGAATGAGCAGTTCTTC. Residues: CASSVRRLAETRNEQFF. The rearrangement joins TRBV5-4 to TRBJ2-1, with TRBD2 matching 9 bases. This CDR3 has 17 amino acids. The J segment lost 7 bases and the V segment lost 4 bases, leaving 15 bases of the junction unmatched. The germline V gene encodes CDR1 SGHNT and CDR2 YYREEE (reference sequence).

This chain joins TRBV6-6 and TRBJ2-5; D is ambiguous. Germline loops: CDR1 MNHNY, CDR2 SVGAGI (reference sequence). The CDR3 spans 15 residues. Between the trimmed V and J ends, which lost 0 bases and 5 bases, there was a span of 13 bases. The CDR3 DNA reads as TGTGCCAGCAGTTACTCGCACGGTAGCCAGGAGACCCAGTACTTC. This codes for CASSYSHGSQETQYF.

V is TRBV7-8 and J is TRBJ2-1; 14 bases line up with TRBD2. CDR3 size: 17 residues. Germline lookup yields CDR1 SGHVS and CDR2 FQNEAQ. V shed 4 bases, J shed 8 bases, and the junction held 10 bases outside the gene matches. CDR3 in amino acids: CASSWLGTSGSFDEQFF. The DNA of the CDR3 is TGTGCCAGCAGCTGGCTCGGGACTAGCGGGAGTTTTGATGAGCAGTTCTTC.

The gene calls are TRBV13 and TRBJ2-3, with a tentative D call TRBD2 (5 bases). The CDR3 has 14 amino acids. The V gene's germline CDR1 is PRHDT and CDR2 FYEKMQ (reference sequence). V lost 4 bases and J 4 bases, leaving 12 bases between the germline ends. CDR3 protein: CASSSPEGADTQYF. The CDR3 DNA reads TGTGCCAGCAGCTCACCTGAGGGAGCAGATACGCAGTATTTT. Together with reference TRBV13 and TRBJ2-3, the CDR3 gives the full variable domain: AAGVIQSPRHLIKEKRETATLKCYPIPRHDTVYWYQQGPGQDPQFLISFYEKMQSDKGSIPDRFSAQQFSDYHSELNMSSLELGDSALYFCASSSPEGADTQYFGPGTRLTVL.

The chain has TRBV11-2 and TRBJ2-3; perhaps TRBD2 as D (6 bases). The germline V gene has CDR1 SGHAT and CDR2 FQNNGV. V lost 4 bases and J 6 bases, leaving 8 bases between the germline ends. This CDR3 has 12 residues. CDR3: CASSSTRDTQYF. CDR3 bases: TGTGCCAGCAGCTCGACTAGGGATACGCAGTATTTT. The full variable domain, in which reference TRBV11-2 and TRBJ2-3 provide the parts outside the CDR3, is EAGVAQSPRYKIIEKRQSVAFWCNPISGHATLYWYQQILGQGPKLLIQFQNNGVVDDSQLPKDRFSAERLKGVDSTLKIQPAKLEDSAVYLCASSSTRDTQYFGPGTRLTVL.